This T cell receptor (beta chain) comes out of a study of cytomegalovirus exposure and HLA in healthy donors. 13 Jbeta primers and 60 Vbeta primers were used for the PCR. Assay used: immunoSEQ multiplex PCR; TCRdb lists only in-frame clones, some missing. The profile covers about 170,000 clones, with 84% appearing a single time and less than 0.4% taken by the ten largest. This CDR3 is 15 amino acids long. With V trimmed by 4 bases and J by 3 bases, 4 bases remained unmatched. Germline lookup yields CDR1 SNHLY and CDR2 FYNNEI. The rearrangement uses TRBV2 and TRBJ2-1; TRBD1 agrees at 9 bases. The TCR originated in a boy aged 2 to 9 in good health and CMV-seronegative. The sample taken for sequencing was PBMCs. CDR3 residues: CASSVGQGLYNEQFF. The CDR3 DNA is TGTGCCAGCAGTGTGGGACAGGGCCTCTACAATGAGCAGTTCTTC. The full variable domain, completed using reference TRBV2 and TRBJ2-1, is EPEVTQTPSHQVTQMGQEVILRCVPISNHLYFYWYRQILGQKVEFLVSFYNNEISEKSEIFDDQFSVERPDGSNFTLKIRSTKLEDSAMYFCASSVGQGLYNEQFFGPGTRLTVL.